This T cell receptor (beta chain) was identified in a study of cytomegalovirus exposure and HLA in healthy donors. In the case of this clone: Its antigen is unknown.

V gave up 0 bases and J gave up 2 bases, with 6 bases separating them. The CDR3 extends over 13 amino acids. The germline V gene has CDR1 SGHRS and CDR2 YFSETQ. Study-wide findings and caveats: In a later analysis, DRB1 alleles had the most associated TCRs; HLA-C alleles the fewest.

60 Vbeta and 13 Jbeta primers were used in PCR. The assay was immunoSEQ multiplex PCR, and TCRdb's table has in-frame clones only and misses some. Here the sample table reports more than 75,000 clones. The TCR comes from a middle-aged man in good health and CMV-seropositive. This chain links TRBV5-1 with TRBJ2-7; the D gene is possibly TRBD1 (6 bases). The source material was PBMCs. DNA of the CDR3: TGCGCCAGCAGCTTGGGGGGGCCCTACGAGCAGTACGTC. As protein: CASSLGGPYEQYV.